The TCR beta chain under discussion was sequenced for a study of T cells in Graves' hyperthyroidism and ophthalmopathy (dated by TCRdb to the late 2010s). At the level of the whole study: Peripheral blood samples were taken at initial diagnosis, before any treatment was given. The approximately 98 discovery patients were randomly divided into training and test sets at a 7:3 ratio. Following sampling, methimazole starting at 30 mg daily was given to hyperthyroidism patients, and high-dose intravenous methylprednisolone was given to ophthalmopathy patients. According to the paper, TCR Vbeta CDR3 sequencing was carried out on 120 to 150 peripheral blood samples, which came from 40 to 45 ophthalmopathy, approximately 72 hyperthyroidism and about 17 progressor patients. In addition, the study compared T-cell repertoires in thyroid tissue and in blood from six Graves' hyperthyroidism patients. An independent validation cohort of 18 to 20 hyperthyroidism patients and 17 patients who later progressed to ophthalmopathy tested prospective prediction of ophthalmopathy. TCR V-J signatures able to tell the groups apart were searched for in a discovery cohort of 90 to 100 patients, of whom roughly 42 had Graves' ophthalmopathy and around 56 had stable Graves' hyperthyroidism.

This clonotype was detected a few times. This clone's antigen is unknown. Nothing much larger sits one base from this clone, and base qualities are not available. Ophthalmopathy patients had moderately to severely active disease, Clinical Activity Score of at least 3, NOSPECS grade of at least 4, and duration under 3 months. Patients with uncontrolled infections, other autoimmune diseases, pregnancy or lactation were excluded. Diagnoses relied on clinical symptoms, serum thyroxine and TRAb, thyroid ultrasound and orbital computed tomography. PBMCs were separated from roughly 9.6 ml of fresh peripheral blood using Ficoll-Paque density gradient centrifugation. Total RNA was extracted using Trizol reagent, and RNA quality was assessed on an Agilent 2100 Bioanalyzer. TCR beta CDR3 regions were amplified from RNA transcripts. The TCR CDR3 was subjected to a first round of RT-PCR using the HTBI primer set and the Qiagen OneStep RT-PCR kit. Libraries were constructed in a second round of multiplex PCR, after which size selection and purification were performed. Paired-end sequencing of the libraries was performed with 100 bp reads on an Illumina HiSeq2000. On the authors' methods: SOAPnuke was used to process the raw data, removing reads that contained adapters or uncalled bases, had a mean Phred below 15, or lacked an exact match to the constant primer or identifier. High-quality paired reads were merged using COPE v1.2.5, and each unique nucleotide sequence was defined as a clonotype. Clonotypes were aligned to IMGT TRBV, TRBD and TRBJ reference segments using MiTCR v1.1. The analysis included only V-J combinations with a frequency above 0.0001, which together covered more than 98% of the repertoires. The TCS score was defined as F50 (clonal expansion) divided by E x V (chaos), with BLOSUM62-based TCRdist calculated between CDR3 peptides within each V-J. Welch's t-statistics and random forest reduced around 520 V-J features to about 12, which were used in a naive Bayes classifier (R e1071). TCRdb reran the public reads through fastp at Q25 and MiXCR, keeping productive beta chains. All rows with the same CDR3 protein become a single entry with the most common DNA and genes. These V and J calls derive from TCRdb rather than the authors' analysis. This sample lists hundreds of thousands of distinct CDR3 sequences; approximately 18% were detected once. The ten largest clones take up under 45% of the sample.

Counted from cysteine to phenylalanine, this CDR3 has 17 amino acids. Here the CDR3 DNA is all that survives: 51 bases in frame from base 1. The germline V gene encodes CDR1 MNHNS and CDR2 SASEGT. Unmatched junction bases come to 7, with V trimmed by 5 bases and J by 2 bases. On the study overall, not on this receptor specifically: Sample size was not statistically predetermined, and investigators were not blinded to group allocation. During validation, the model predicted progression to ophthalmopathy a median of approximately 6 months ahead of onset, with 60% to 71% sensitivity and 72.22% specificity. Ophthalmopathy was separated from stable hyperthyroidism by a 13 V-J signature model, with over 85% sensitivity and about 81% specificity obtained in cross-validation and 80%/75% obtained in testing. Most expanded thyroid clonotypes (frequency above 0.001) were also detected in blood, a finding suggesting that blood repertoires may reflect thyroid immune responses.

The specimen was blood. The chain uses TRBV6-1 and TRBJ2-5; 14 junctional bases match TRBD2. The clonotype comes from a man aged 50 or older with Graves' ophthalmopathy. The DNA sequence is TGTGCCAGCAGTTTCCTCGGACTAGCGGGGGGTCAAGAGACCCAGTACTTC. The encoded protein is CASSFLGLAGGQETQYF.